This T cell receptor beta chain was identified during a study of cytomegalovirus exposure and HLA in healthy donors. The V segment lost 2 bases and the J segment 4 bases; nucleotides outside the gene matches: 11. Germline V gives CDR1 SGHNT, CDR2 YYREEE (reference sequence). The CDR3 consists of 16 residues. The PCR made use of 60 Vbeta and 13 Jbeta primers. Using immunoSEQ multiplex PCR, the repertoire was profiled, and TCRdb retains in-frame clones only, with some absent. The sample consists of 150,000 to 200,000 clones, roughly 72% of them appearing once. The chain employs TRBV5-4 and TRBJ2-5; TRBD1 agrees at 7 bases. The sequenced sample consisted of PBMCs. The source of this sequence is a man between 25 and 39 years old in good health and CMV-seronegative. The CDR3, as DNA: TGTGCCAGCAGCTTCTACGAGGACAGGCTGGGAGAGACCCAGTACTTC. Encoded protein: CASSFYEDRLGETQYF.